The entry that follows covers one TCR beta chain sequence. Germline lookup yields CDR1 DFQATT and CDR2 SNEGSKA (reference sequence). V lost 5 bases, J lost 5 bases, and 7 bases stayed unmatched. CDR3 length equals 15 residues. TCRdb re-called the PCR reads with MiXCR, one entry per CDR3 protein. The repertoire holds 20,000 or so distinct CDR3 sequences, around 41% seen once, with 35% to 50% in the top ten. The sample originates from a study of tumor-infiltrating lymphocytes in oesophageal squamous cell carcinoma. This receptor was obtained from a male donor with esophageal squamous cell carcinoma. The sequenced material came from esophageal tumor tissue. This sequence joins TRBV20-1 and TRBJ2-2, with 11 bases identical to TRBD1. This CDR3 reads CSAFFRDRGTGELFF. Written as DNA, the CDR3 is TGCAGTGCTTTTTTCCGGGACAGGGGGACCGGGGAGCTGTTTTTT.